These 24 T cell receptor beta chains were sequenced from one sample in a study of blood T cell repertoires in COVID-19. Clones were sequenced by immunoSEQ multiplex PCR, and TCRdb holds only the in-frame ones, with some missing. The sample yields 130,000 to 150,000 clones, around 83% seen once. The specimen was PBMCs or T cells enriched from blood (not recorded which). The receptors stem from a man between 45 and 60 years old who had recovered from COVID-19.

For the CDR3, the DNA is TGTGCCAGCAGCCGCCCCGCGGCCTACGAGCAGTACTTC. It codes for CASSRPAAYEQYF. The chain recombines TRBV6-2 or TRBV6-3 with TRBJ2-7; D not resolved. Trimming took 6 bases from V and 2 from J, leaving 11 bases between them. Germline assignment: CDR1 MNHEY and CDR2 SVGEGT. The CDR3 loop spans 13 amino acids.

For the CDR3, the DNA is TGTGCCAGCACGACAGGGGGCTACGAGCAGTACTTC. This translates into CASTTGGYEQYF. The V and J genes are TRBV28 and TRBJ2-7, with TRBD1 identical over 9 bases. Per germline, CDR1 MDHEN and CDR2 SYDVKM. Germline trimming cut 7 bases from V and 3 bases from J; bases unmatched to any gene: 1. The CDR3 extends over 12 amino acids.

With regard to this clone: At one boundary the junction diverges from the germline segment, which might be a read error. The rearrangement uses TRBV5-1 and TRBJ1-1; weak D call: TRBD1 (6 bases). This CDR3 is 16 amino acids long. The germline CDR1 and CDR2 sequences are SGHRS and YFSETQ. The CDR3 reads CASRIIEQGPNAEAFF. The CDR3 bases are TGCGCCAGCAGGATTATAGAACAGGGACCGAACGCTGAAGCTTTCTTT.

The V call is TRBV3-1 (or the pseudogene TRBV3-2), the J call TRBJ2-3, with D tentatively TRBD2 (7 bases). Between the trimmed V and J ends, which lost 3 bases and 3 bases, there was a span of 25 bases. The germline gives CDR1 LGHDT, CDR2 YNNKEL (reference sequence). This CDR3 has 19 amino acids. CDR3 DNA: TGTGCCAGCAGCCAGAATACGGTGGGGGGGCTGGTTAGTACAGATACGCAGTATTTT. Translation: CASSQNTVGGLVSTDTQYF.

This sequence joins TRBV19 and TRBJ2-2, with 7 bases matching TRBD2. The ends lost 5 bases at V and 3 bases at J; junction bases unmatched: 9. This CDR3 has 16 amino acids. Germline CDR1 and CDR2: LNHDA and SQIVND (reference sequence). CDR3 residues: CASSLRGGGDTGELFF. For the CDR3, the DNA is TGTGCCAGTAGTCTTCGCGGGGGTGGGGACACCGGGGAGCTGTTTTTT.

V and J are TRBV7-3 and TRBJ2-5; tentative D call: TRBD2 (5 bases). CDR3 size: 13 residues. Trimming cost V 5 bases and J 2 bases, with 9 bases left between them. Germline-derived CDR1 and CDR2 are SGHTA and FQGTGA. In DNA, the CDR3 is TGTGCCAGCAGCCCCGGGATACAAGAGACCCAGTACTTC. Its protein product is CASSPGIQETQYF.

The rearrangement uses TRBV6-2 or TRBV6-3 and TRBJ1-5; TRBD1 matches at 7 bases. Losses at the gene ends were 5 bases for V and 4 bases for J; bases not matched to a gene: 2. The CDR3 loop spans 13 amino acids. Per germline, CDR1 MNHEY and CDR2 SVGEGT. The DNA for the CDR3 is TGTGCCAGCAGTCAGGACAGGAATCAGCCCCAGCATTTT. Translation gives CASSQDRNQPQHF.

The chain couples TRBV19 to TRBJ1-4, with TRBD1 as a possible D gene (6 bases). Trimming took 3 bases from V and 6 from J, leaving 14 bases between them. The CDR3 length is 15 residues. The germline V gene has CDR1 LNHDA and CDR2 SQIVND (reference sequence). The CDR3 DNA follows: TGTGCCAGTAGTATGACCGGACAGTCTTATGAAAAACTGTTTTTT. Residues: CASSMTGQSYEKLFF.

This CDR3 reads CASSLDRGQFSNQPQHF. As DNA, the CDR3 is TGTGCCAGCAGCTTAGATCGGGGACAGTTTAGCAATCAGCCCCAGCATTTT. V and J are TRBV11-2 and TRBJ1-5; 7 bases map to TRBD1. V dropped 0 bases and J dropped 0; count of bases not matched to a gene: 5. The CDR3 runs to 17 residues. CDR1 and CDR2 (germline): SGHAT, FQNNGV.

The chain couples TRBV10-1 to TRBJ1-6, with D perhaps matching TRBD1 (6 bases). Trimming cost V 1 base and J 9 bases, with 16 bases left between them. The CDR3 has 16 amino acids. Germline V gene sequence: CDR1 WNHNN, CDR2 SYGVQD (reference sequence). The CDR3 loop is CASSECGRGDGSPLHF. The DNA of the CDR3 is TGCGCCAGCAGTGAGTGCGGCAGGGGTGACGGTTCACCCCTCCACTTT.

This CDR3 is CASSGGGEIDTQYF. The CDR3 DNA reads TGCGCCAGCAGCGGCGGCGGGGAAATAGATACGCAGTATTTT. The chain couples TRBV5-1 to TRBJ2-3, with D possibly being TRBD2 (6 bases). Trimming shortened V by 4 bases and J by 5 bases, and 14 bases separated the two germline ends. Germline loops: CDR1 SGHRS, CDR2 YFSETQ. The length of the CDR3 is 14 residues.

The chain is built from TRBV10-1 and TRBJ1-2, with unresolved D. CDR3 size: 13 residues. The germline V gene encodes CDR1 WNHNN and CDR2 SYGVQD (reference sequence). Trimming left V 5 bases short and J 2 bases short, with 9 bases between. In DNA form, the CDR3 reads TGCGCCAGCAGTCTCGACGGGAACTATGGCTACACCTTC. Translating gives CASSLDGNYGYTF.

The genes are TRBV29-1 and TRBJ1-4, with D possibly matching TRBD1 (5 bases). Deletions cut 4 bases from V and 7 bases from J, with 10 bases between. CDR1 and CDR2 (germline): SQVTM, ANQGSEA. This CDR3 comprises 12 residues. The CDR3 bases are TGCAGCGTTGGTCAGGGTGTTGAAAAACTGTTTTTT. Protein product: CSVGQGVEKLFF.

The chain combines TRBV4-1 with TRBJ1-2, with D possibly TRBD1 on 6 matching bases. Germline V gene lookup returns CDR1 MGHRA and CDR2 YSYEKL. Trimming stripped 0 bases from V and 8 bases from J, with 13 bases between. This CDR3 has 14 amino acids. This CDR3 reads CASSQEDRKGGYTF. The CDR3 coding sequence is TGCGCCAGCAGCCAAGAAGACAGGAAGGGAGGCTACACCTTC.

The CDR3 DNA reads as TGTGCCAGCTCACCAATCGGACGGGGCACCGGGGAGCTGTTTTTT. As protein: CASSPIGRGTGELFF. V and J are TRBV18 and TRBJ2-2; possible D gene TRBD2, 5 bases. Germline V gives CDR1 KGHSH, CDR2 LQKENI. The CDR3 length is 15 residues. Trimming removed 2 bases from V and 4 bases from J, with 11 bases in between.

The CDR3 reads CATNRESYEQYF. CDR3 coding DNA: TGTGCCACCAACAGGGAGAGCTACGAGCAGTACTTC. The chain carries TRBV24-1 and TRBJ2-7; D may be TRBD1 (6 bases). The germline CDR1 and CDR2 sequences are KGHDR and SFDVKD. Trimming cost V 8 bases and J 3 bases, with 10 bases left between them. There are 12 residues in the CDR3.

The rearrangement joins TRBV7-3 to TRBJ2-3, with D possibly TRBD2 on 6 matching bases. V shed 5 bases and J shed 6 bases, with 12 bases lying between them. From germline, CDR1 is SGHTA and CDR2 FQGTGA. There are 13 residues in the CDR3. Written as DNA, the CDR3 is TGTGCCAGCAGCCCCCCTAGCGATGATACGCAGTATTTT. It yields the protein CASSPPSDDTQYF.

This clone was seen just once. The chain is built from TRBV5-1 and TRBJ1-3, with D uncertain. V lost 1 base, J lost 0 bases, and 11 bases lay in between. CDR1 and CDR2 (germline): SGHRS, YFSETQ. The CDR3 extends over 16 amino acids. Here the CDR3 reads CASSLSDSFSGNTIYF. The CDR3 bases are TGCGCCAGCAGCTTGTCCGACTCGTTCTCTGGAAACACCATATATTTT.

The V gene is TRBV5-8, the J gene TRBJ2-7; D unclear. Trimming took 4 bases from V and 7 from J, leaving 12 bases between them. This CDR3 comprises 12 residues. Germline V gene data show CDR1 as SGHTS and CDR2 as YDEGEE. CDR3 DNA sequence: TGTGCCAGCAGCCCCGTGGCCGGGGAGCAGTACTTC. This sequence encodes CASSPVAGEQYF. Supplemented by reference TRBV5-8 and TRBJ2-7, the full variable domain reads EAGVTQSPTHLIKTRGQQATLRCSPISGHTSVYWYQQALGLGLQFLLWYDEGEERNRGNFPPRFSGRQFPNYSSELNVNALELEDSALYLCASSPVAGEQYFGPGTRLTVT.

V gene TRBV19 combines with J gene TRBJ1-1; D is perhaps TRBD1 (6 bases). CDR1 is LNHDA, CDR2 SQIVND, per germline (reference sequence). This CDR3 is 14 amino acids long. V was clipped by 4 bases and J by 1 base, with 10 bases between them. The CDR3 nucleotides are TGTGCCAGTAGTACAAACAGGGAGAACACTGAAGCTTTCTTT. Translating gives CASSTNRENTEAFF.

This clone has only a few counts. V usage is TRBV5-1 and J usage is TRBJ1-1; the match to TRBD1 covers 9 bases. After removal of 0 bases from V and 1 base from J, the junction contained 13 bases not matched to a gene. CDR1 is SGHRS, CDR2 YFSETQ, per germline. The CDR3 loop spans 19 amino acids. The CDR3 DNA is TGCGCCAGCAGCTTGGCCCCCCACCGGGACAGGGTACAGAACACTGAAGCTTTCTTT. Protein product: CASSLAPHRDRVQNTEAFF. Based on the CDR3 plus reference TRBV5-1 and TRBJ1-1, the full variable domain is KAGVTQTPRYLIKTRGQQVTLSCSPISGHRSVSWYQQTPGQGLQFLFEYFSETQRNKGNFPGRFSGRQFSNSRSEMNVSTLELGDSALYLCASSLAPHRDRVQNTEAFFGQGTRLTVV.

The chain combines TRBV9 with TRBJ2-2, with TRBD2 identical over 7 bases. This CDR3 has 15 residues. CDR1 SGDLS and CDR2 YYNGEE come from the germline V gene. The junction had 4 bases not matched to a gene; V was cut back by 0 bases and J by 5 bases. The CDR3 coding sequence is TGTGCCAGCAGCGTAGCAGCGGGGTTAACCGGGGAGCTGTTTTTT. This sequence encodes CASSVAAGLTGELFF.

J is TRBJ1-1 and V is TRBV29-1; 7 nucleotides match TRBD1. V dropped 4 bases and J dropped 10; count of bases not matched to a gene: 9. Germline CDR1 and CDR2: SQVTM and ANQGSEA. CDR3 length equals 12 residues. In DNA form, the CDR3 reads TGCAGCGTTGTGTGGCAGGGGGGCGTAGCTTTCTTT. It specifies CSVVWQGGVAFF.

In this sample, this clone turned up a few times. The rearrangement uses TRBV30 and TRBJ1-4; 8 bases match TRBD1. The CDR3 has 13 residues. Looked up from germline, CDR1 is GTSNPN and CDR2 is SVGIG (reference sequence). V shed 2 bases and J 15 bases; nucleotides not matched to a gene: 11. CDR3 DNA: TGTGCCTGGAGTAGGAGGGGGGAGACAGGGGTGTTTTTT. It specifies CAWSRRGETGVFF.